Presented here are 14 T cell receptor beta chains from one specimen sequenced in a study of regulatory T cells in long-lasting Graves disease. Time point reported: newly diagnosed GD, antithyroid drugs for less than 3 months. From PBMCs, RNA was extracted and then used to make the TCR library. For TCR beta, libraries came from iRepertoire HTBI primers and Arm-PCR of CDR3 regions. TCRdb reprocessed the multiplex PCR reads with MiXCR, giving one entry per CDR3 protein. The profile covers over 500,000 distinct CDR3 sequences, with about 16% appearing a single time and around 13% taken by the ten largest. These data also formed part of another study, on T cells in Graves' hyperthyroidism and ophthalmopathy.

This material consisted of peripheral blood mononuclear cells (PBMCs), taken at new diagnosis, from a patient treated with antithyroid drugs. These receptors were collected from a man between 18 and 29 years old with Graves disease.

This clonotype showed up many times. This CDR3 reads CASSQDLVAGYVTQYF. In DNA form, the CDR3 reads TGTGCCAGCAGCCAAGATCTTGTGGCGGGGTATGTGACCCAGTACTTC. The rearrangement uses TRBV3-1 and TRBJ2-5; D may be TRBD2 (6 bases). CDR3 length: 16 residues. Germline CDR1 is LGHDT and CDR2 is YNNKEL (reference sequence). V was trimmed by 0 bases and J by 7 bases, leaving 18 bases between them.

This clonotype was found a few times. The genes are TRBV18 and TRBJ2-7; possibly TRBD1 or TRBD2 for D (6 bases each). With 1 base removed from V and 3 bases from J, the gap between germline ends came to 16 bases. Germline V gene sequence: CDR1 KGHSH, CDR2 LQKENI. The CDR3 sequence is 16 residues long. The CDR3 region has the DNA TGTGCCAGCTCACCACTTGCTCTCGGGGGCTTCTACGAGCAGTACTTC. It codes for CASSPLALGGFYEQYF.

This clonotype was detected many times. V and J are TRBV6-1 and TRBJ2-1; 9 bases are a match to TRBD2. V gave up 0 bases and J gave up 3 bases; unmatched junction bases: 12. CDR3 size: 19 residues. CDR1 MNHNS and CDR2 SASEGT come from the germline V gene. CDR3 nucleotide sequence: TGTGCCAGCAGTGAAGCAGAGACTAGCGGTTACCGCAACTACAATGAGCAGTTCTTC. Residues: CASSEAETSGYRNYNEQFF.

This clonotype came up many times. The V call is TRBV4-1, the J call TRBJ2-5; either TRBD1 or TRBD2 may fit D (6 bases each). The germline V and J ends were trimmed by 5 bases and 5 bases, with 24 bases remaining between them. Germline V gives CDR1 MGHRA, CDR2 YSYEKL. This CDR3 has 17 residues. Here the CDR3 reads CASSNGQRAGIGETQYF. CDR3 bases: TGCGCCAGCAGCAACGGACAGCGGGCCGGGATTGGGGAGACCCAGTACTTC.

This clonotype has only a few counts. The V and J genes are TRBV29-1 and TRBJ2-7; D is undetermined. From germline, CDR1 is SQVTM and CDR2 ANQGSEA. The CDR3 spans 11 residues. Trimming removed 8 bases at V and 12 bases at J, with 20 bases between. The CDR3 here is CSTDRHFHAYF. In nucleotides, the CDR3 is TGCAGCACCGACCGGCACTTTCATGCGTACTTC.

This clonotype has just a few counts. This chain uses TRBV5-6 with TRBJ1-5, with 10 positions matching TRBD1. The germline gives CDR1 SGHDT, CDR2 YYEEEE. With 3 bases clipped from V and 9 bases from J, the junction kept 9 bases outside the gene matches. The CDR3 consists of 15 residues. CDR3 nucleotides: TGTGCCAGCAGCTCGTCCGGGACAGGGGCTCGGCCCCAGCATTTT. Translating gives CASSSSGTGARPQHF.

The rearrangement joins TRBV27 to TRBJ2-2, with 7 bases lining up with TRBD2. J gave up 2 bases and V 5 bases, and 5 bases lay outside the gene matches. CDR1 is MNHEY and CDR2 is SMNVEV in the germline V gene (reference sequence). This CDR3 has 15 residues. The DNA for the CDR3 is TGTGCCAGCAGTGGGAGACTAGCTAACACCGGGGAGCTGTTTTTT. Translated, it gives CASSGRLANTGELFF.

The chain's CDR3 is CASRLAGIYNEQFF. CDR3 DNA: TGTGCCAGTAGGCTAGCGGGGATTTACAATGAGCAGTTCTTC. The V and J genes are TRBV19 and TRBJ2-1; 9 bases agree with TRBD2. There are 14 residues in the CDR3. CDR1 and CDR2 from the germline V gene are LNHDA and SQIVND (reference sequence). V dropped 6 bases and J dropped 4; count of bases not matched to a gene: 4. Drawing the rest from reference TRBV19 and TRBJ2-1, the complete variable domain is DGGITQSPKYLFRKEGQNVTLSCEQNLNHDAMYWYRQDPGQGLRLIYYSQIVNDFQKGDIAEGYSVSREKKESFPLTVTSAQKNPTAFYLCASRLAGIYNEQFFGPGTRLTVL.

This clonotype was detected only a few times. The V and J genes are TRBV7-9 and TRBJ2-3; a possible D gene is TRBD2 (6 bases). Per germline, CDR1 SEHNR and CDR2 FQNEAQ (reference sequence). The CDR3 is made up of 15 amino acids. Trimming shortened V by 5 bases and J by 4 bases, and 16 bases separated the two germline ends. The CDR3 region is CASSPAGTAPDTQYF. DNA for the CDR3: TGTGCCAGCAGCCCAGCCGGGACTGCCCCAGATACGCAGTATTTT.

The chain combines TRBV27 with TRBJ1-3; no clear D gene. The germline V and J ends were trimmed by 0 bases and 0 bases, with 9 bases remaining between them. This CDR3 spans 16 amino acids. Germline CDR1 and CDR2: MNHEY and SMNVEV (reference sequence). The CDR3 here is CASSLSGRFSGNTIYF. CDR3 nucleotide sequence: TGTGCCAGCAGTTTATCGGGCAGGTTCTCTGGAAACACCATATATTTT.

This clonotype was counted a few times. The chain has TRBV4-2 and TRBJ2-5, with a possible D match to TRBD1 (6 bases). The V end was cut by 0 bases, the J end by 7 bases, with 12 bases between. The CDR3 loop spans 14 amino acids. CDR1 LGHNA and CDR2 YNFKEQ come from the germline V gene. In DNA form, the CDR3 reads TGTGCCAGCAGCCAAGATGGACAGTCTGGGACCCAGTACTTC. Encoded protein: CASSQDGQSGTQYF.

This clonotype was found a few times. The CDR3 loop reads CASTPAARLAKNIQYF. For the CDR3, the DNA is TGTGCCAGCACCCCCGCGGCGAGACTAGCCAAAAACATTCAGTACTTC. V is TRBV7-6 and J is TRBJ2-4; D gene unclear. The CDR3 contains 16 residues. V was trimmed by 7 bases and J by 0 bases, leaving 16 bases between them. CDR1 SGHVS and CDR2 FNYEAQ come from the germline V gene. Full variable domain (missing parts from reference TRBV7-6 and TRBJ2-4): GAGVSQSPRYKVTKRGQDVALRCDPISGHVSLYWYRQALGQGPEFLTYFNYEAQQDKSGLPNDRFSAERPEGSISTLTIQRTEQRDSAMYRCASTPAARLAKNIQYFGAGTRLSVL.

This clonotype was seen only a few times. This chain joins TRBV5-6 and TRBJ2-3; 9 nucleotides agree with TRBD1. This CDR3 is 15 amino acids long. The germline V gene has CDR1 SGHDT and CDR2 YYEEEE. Trimming removed 4 bases from V and 5 bases from J; junction bases left unmatched: 8. CDR3 sequence: CASSPTGGVGDTQYF. CDR3 nucleotides: TGTGCCAGCAGCCCGACAGGGGGAGTAGGAGATACGCAGTATTTT.

This clonotype was counted at least ten times. J is TRBJ2-7 and V is TRBV12-3 or TRBV12-4; 10 bases align to TRBD2. Losses at the gene ends were 4 bases for V and 6 bases for J; bases not matched to a gene: 6. The CDR3 has 14 amino acids. This CDR3 is CASSSPSGRREQYF. The DNA of the CDR3 is TGTGCCAGCAGTTCTCCTAGCGGGAGACGCGAGCAGTACTTC.